The clone carrying this T cell receptor beta chain has a count of ten or more. Looked up from germline, CDR1 is SGHRS and CDR2 is YFSETQ. The CDR3 runs 14 residues. V lost 4 bases, J lost 0 bases, and 10 bases lay in between. The sample comes from a study of T cells after yellow fever vaccination. Making TCR cDNA involved 5'RACE template switching, which added UMIs and a universal primer site. MiXCR, run by TCRdb on the 5' RACE reads, gives a single entry per CDR3 protein. The table lists roughly 120,000 distinct CDR3 sequences, 7.2% of them singletons. The receptor was isolated from a man aged 18-30 years who received the YFV17D yellow fever vaccine. This chain joins TRBV5-1 and TRBJ1-1, with D uncertain. The sample here was CD4+ T cells sorted from PBMCs, taken roughly 45 days after the first yellow fever vaccination. CDR3 amino acids: CASSPAGLNTEAFF. Here the CDR3 DNA reads TGCGCCAGCAGCCCGGCCGGTTTGAACACTGAAGCTTTCTTT. Filled out from reference TRBV5-1 and TRBJ1-1, the complete variable domain reads KAGVTQTPRYLIKTRGQQVTLSCSPISGHRSVSWYQQTPGQGLQFLFEYFSETQRNKGNFPGRFSGRQFSNSRSEMNVSTLELGDSALYLCASSPAGLNTEAFFGQGTRLTVV.